Listed below are T cell receptor beta chains from one sample, sequenced in a study of blood T cell repertoires in COVID-19. The method was immunoSEQ multiplex PCR; TCRdb's version includes in-frame clones alone and lacks a portion of them. The sample records about 32,000 clones, more than 85% being singletons. The specimen was peripheral blood. These receptors were collected from a male donor with active COVID-19. Both conserved end residues are part of each CDR3. D genes are given only for firm matches. Clone sizes are given selectively: once, few, many, or a class where the clone is expanded.

abundance	d_gene	v_gene	j_gene	CDR3aa	CDR3nt
.	.	TRBV2	TRBJ1-4	CANSEDGRGGVEKLFF	TGTGCCAACAGTGAAGATGGGAGGGGCGGTGTTGAAAAACTGTTTTTT
.	.	TRBV19	TRBJ1-5	CASSIIGGNQPQHF	TGTGCCAGTAGTATAATAGGGGGCAATCAGCCCCAGCATTTT
.	.	TRBV7-9	TRBJ2-6	CASSPHHGTLRSGANVLTF	TGTGCCAGCAGTCCACACCACGGGACTCTACGGTCTGGGGCCAACGTCCTGACTTTC
.	.	TRBV4-1	TRBJ2-7	CASSQDFSVEQYF	TGCGCCAGCAGCCAAGACTTTTCGGTGGAGCAGTACTTC
.	.	TRBV13	TRBJ2-6	CASSLGGPGANVLTF	TGTGCCAGCAGCCTCGGCGGGCCTGGGGCCAACGTCCTGACTTTC
.	.	TRBV3-1/TRBV3-2	TRBJ1-2	CASSQDAGTSGAVNGYTF	TGTGCCAGCAGCCAAGATGCGGGCACATCAGGAGCAGTTAATGGCTACACCTTC
.	TRBD2	TRBV19	TRBJ2-5	CASGLAETETQYF	TGTGCCAGCGGACTAGCGGAGACGGAGACCCAGTACTTC
.	TRBD2	TRBV6-4	TRBJ2-3	CASSERGGTDTQYF	TGTGCCAGCAGTGAGCGGGGGGGCACAGATACGCAGTATTTT
.	.	TRBV2	TRBJ1-5	CASTIDRTTTQPQHF	TGTGCCAGCACCATCGACAGAACCACCACTCAGCCCCAGCATTTT
.	.	TRBV4-1	TRBJ2-3	CASSQFTTETDTQYF	TGCGCCAGCAGCCAATTCACAACAGAGACAGATACGCAGTATTTT
.	TRBD1	TRBV19	TRBJ2-5	CASRTGGLETQYF	TGTGCCAGTAGAACAGGGGGTCTGGAGACCCAGTACTTC
.	TRBD2	TRBV6-1	TRBJ2-1	CASSERLAGSSYNEQFF	TGTGCCAGCAGTGAGAGGCTAGCGGGGAGTTCCTACAATGAGCAGTTCTTC
.	TRBD1	TRBV30	TRBJ2-1	CACQTGTGLGEQFF	TGTGCCTGTCAAACCGGGACAGGGTTGGGTGAGCAGTTCTTC
.	TRBD2	TRBV19	TRBJ2-7	CASSMGGGYEQYF	TGTGCCAGTAGTATGGGGGGGGGCTACGAGCAGTACTTC
.	.	TRBV3-1/TRBV3-2	TRBJ1-4	CASSQVRWGEKLFF	TGTGCCAGCAGCCAAGTTAGATGGGGCGAAAAACTGTTTTTT
.	TRBD1	TRBV6-5	TRBJ1-1	CASSYGDRVNTEAFF	TGTGCCAGCAGTTACGGGGACAGGGTTAACACTGAAGCTTTCTTT
.	.	TRBV7-9	TRBJ1-3	CASSLAMGPGNTIYF	TGTGCCAGCAGCTTAGCGATGGGGCCCGGAAACACCATATATTTT
.	.	TRBV6-1	TRBJ1-5	CASSELGQVTLQPQHF	TGTGCCAGCAGTGAGCTGGGACAAGTCACGCTACAGCCCCAGCATTTT
.	.	TRBV10-3	TRBJ1-1	CAISESIPRGGLNTEAFF	TGTGCCATCAGTGAGTCGATCCCCCGAGGGGGTCTGAACACTGAAGCTTTCTTT
.	TRBD1	TRBV5-5	TRBJ1-2	CASSAAGTGNYGYTF	TGTGCCAGCAGTGCCGCCGGGACAGGCAACTATGGCTACACCTTC
.	TRBD1	TRBV5-6	TRBJ1-2	CASSLGPGTGWNGYTF	TGTGCCAGCAGCTTGGGGCCCGGGACAGGGTGGAATGGCTACACCTTC
.	.	TRBV20-1	TRBJ1-4	CSASNQGPLKLFF	TGCAGTGCTAGTAACCAGGGGCCGTTGAAACTGTTTTTT
.	TRBD2	TRBV18	TRBJ2-4	CASSPYSGGETKNIQYF	TGTGCCAGCTCACCTTACTCTGGGGGGGAAACCAAAAACATTCAGTACTTC
.	TRBD1	TRBV2	TRBJ1-1	CASRGDRNTEAFF	TGTGCCAGCAGGGGGGACAGGAACACTGAAGCTTTCTTT
.	.	TRBV5-1	TRBJ1-2	CASSLNLLAGYTF	TGCGCCAGCAGCTTGAACCTCCTAGCTGGCTACACCTTC
.	.	TRBV3-1/TRBV3-2	TRBJ1-1	CAISTGNTEAFF	TGTGCCATCAGTACAGGGAACACTGAAGCTTTCTTT
.	TRBD1	TRBV2	TRBJ2-7	CASSLTGGPYEQYF	TGTGCCAGCAGTTTGACAGGGGGTCCGTACGAGCAGTACTTC
.	.	TRBV19	TRBJ2-2	CASSISGTNTGELFF	TGTGCCAGTAGTATCTCCGGGACGAACACCGGGGAGCTGTTTTTT
.	TRBD1	TRBV4-1	TRBJ1-2	CASSARTGGPTNGYTF	TGCGCCAGCAGCGCCCGGACAGGTGGACCCACTAACGGCTACACCTTC
.	TRBD1	TRBV19	TRBJ1-5	CASSLESQGANQPQHF	TGTGCCAGTAGCCTGGAGTCGCAGGGGGCTAACCAGCCCCAGCATTTT
.	.	TRBV7-2	TRBJ1-1	CASSPQAGNTEAFF	TGTGCCAGCAGCCCCCAGGCCGGGAACACTGAAGCTTTCTTT
.	.	TRBV10-2	TRBJ1-5	CASSGNRDNQPQHF	TGCGCCAGCAGTGGTAACAGAGACAATCAGCCCCAGCATTTT
once	.	TRBV6-5	TRBJ2-2	CASRSKLLSGELFF	TGTGCCAGCCGTTCTAAGTTGTTGTCCGGGGAGCTGTTTTTT